Listed below are T cell receptor beta chains from one sample, sequenced in a study of T-cell memory formation after mild COVID-19. In TCRdb, the 5' RACE reads were re-called with MiXCR into one record per CDR3 protein. Of around 50,000 distinct CDR3 sequences listed, around a quarter are singletons. The sample taken for sequencing was PBMCs or a T cell subset sorted from them (not recorded which). The receptors come from a young man who had mild COVID-19 (a few samples of this study predate the infection). Cell type and time point are not known. CDR3s include the opening cysteine and the closing phenylalanine or tryptophan. D genes are given only for firm matches. Not every row has a clone size; where given, it reads once, few, many or a size class.

v_call	clone_size	j_call	d_call	cdr3_nt	cdr3_aa
TRBV20-1	-	TRBJ1-2	TRBD1	TGCAGTGCGCTGACAGGGAATGGCTACACCTTC	CSALTGNGYTF
TRBV29-1	-	TRBJ1-1	-	TGCAGCGCCGACGGAGGGGAGAACACTGAAGCTTTCTTT	CSADGGENTEAFF
TRBV20-1	few	TRBJ1-1	TRBD1	TGCAGTGCTAGAGTAATGACAGGGGAAGCTTTCTTT	CSARVMTGEAFF
TRBV12-3/TRBV12-4	few	TRBJ2-1	-	TGTGCCAGCAGTTTGGGGGGGGGCCCTTTTGAGCAGTTCTTC	CASSLGGGPFEQFF
TRBV6-5	-	TRBJ1-5	TRBD1	TGTGCCAGCAGCACAGGGGGAAATCAGCCCCAGCATTTT	CASSTGGNQPQHF
TRBV4-1	-	TRBJ2-2	-	TGCGCCAGCAGCACATACACCGGGGAGCTGTTTTTT	CASSTYTGELFF
TRBV4-2	few	TRBJ2-1	TRBD2	TGTGCCAGCAGCCAGTCTGGGGGGGGTCACAATGAGCAGTTCTTC	CASSQSGGGHNEQFF
TRBV12-3/TRBV12-4	-	TRBJ2-1	-	TGTGCCAGCAGTTTTGCTAGGGGTAATGAGCAGTTCTTC	CASSFARGNEQFF
TRBV5-3	-	TRBJ2-3	-	TGTGCCAGAAGCTCGGACCGTGGTACAGATACGCAGTATTTT	CARSSDRGTDTQYF
TRBV7-2	few	TRBJ2-5	-	TGTGCCAGCAGCACGCGGGCCCCCCATTGGGAGACCCAGTACTTC	CASSTRAPHWETQYF
TRBV4-1	few	TRBJ2-7	TRBD1	TGCGCCAGCAGCCAGGGGACAGTGAGCTCCTACGAGCAGTACTTC	CASSQGTVSSYEQYF
TRBV12-3/TRBV12-4	-	TRBJ2-7	-	TGTGCCAGCGCTGGGGACTCCTACGAGCAGTACTTC	CASAGDSYEQYF
TRBV20-1	-	TRBJ2-1	TRBD2	TGCAGTGCTAGAGATCTGGGGAGGGGCGGGGATTACAATGAGCAGTTCTTC	CSARDLGRGGDYNEQFF
TRBV4-3	-	TRBJ1-6	-	TGCGCCAGCAGCCAAGATAGGGGGACTTATTCACCCCTCCACTTT	CASSQDRGTYSPLHF
TRBV4-3	-	TRBJ1-1	-	TGCGCCAGCAGCCAAGAACAGGGAGACACTGAAGCTTTCTTT	CASSQEQGDTEAFF
TRBV7-9	-	TRBJ2-7	-	TGTGCCAGCAGCCACAAGGCCGAGCAGTACTTC	CASSHKAEQYF
TRBV5-4	few	TRBJ2-6	-	TGTGCCAGCAGCTCGGCAGAGTACGTCCTTAACTCTGGGGCCAACGTCCTGACTTTC	CASSSAEYVLNSGANVLTF
TRBV28	-	TRBJ2-1	TRBD2	TGTGCCAGCAGTTCACTGGCGGGGGGCTTCTACAATGAGCAGTTCTTC	CASSSLAGGFYNEQFF
TRBV6-1	once	TRBJ2-1	-	TGTGCCAGCAGTGAACGGGAGCAGGGTGAGCAGTTCTTC	CASSEREQGEQFF
TRBV4-3	-	TRBJ2-2	-	TGCGCCAGCAGCCAAGAGAAATCTGGACTGCCGAACACCGGGGAGCTGTTTTTT	CASSQEKSGLPNTGELFF
TRBV7-2	few	TRBJ1-3	-	TGTGCCAGCAGCTCCACCACAGGGATGACCGGAAACACCATATATTTT	CASSSTTGMTGNTIYF
TRBV5-1	few	TRBJ1-2	-	TGCGCCAGCAGTTTCGGCAGGGGTTTCGGAGATGGCTACACCTTC	CASSFGRGFGDGYTF
TRBV29-1	-	TRBJ2-7	-	TGCAGCGTTGAGGGGTCTTTGTACGAGCAGTACTTC	CSVEGSLYEQYF
TRBV7-9	few	TRBJ2-5	-	TGTGCCAGCAGCACAGGGTTTCTGGAGACCCAGTACTTC	CASSTGFLETQYF
TRBV7-2	-	TRBJ2-1	TRBD2	TGTGCCAGCAGCTTAGCGGTGCTAGCGGGGGCCTATGAGCAGTTCTTC	CASSLAVLAGAYEQFF
TRBV7-6	few	TRBJ1-5	-	TGTGCCAGCAGCTCCGGAATGGATCAGCCCCAGCATTTT	CASSSGMDQPQHF
TRBV7-6	-	TRBJ2-7	-	TGTGCCAGCAGCTTGTTCATTGGGAACGAGCAGTACTTC	CASSLFIGNEQYF
TRBV3-1	-	TRBJ1-1	-	TGTGCCAGCAGCCAAGGGACCGGGGAAGCTTTCTTT	CASSQGTGEAFF
TRBV28	-	TRBJ2-2	TRBD1	TGTGCCAGCAGTTCTGTACAGGGGACCGGGGAGCTGTTTTTT	CASSSVQGTGELFF
TRBV7-9	-	TRBJ2-2	-	TGTGCCAGCAGCTTGGGATCCGGGGAGCTGTTTTTT	CASSLGSGELFF
TRBV23-1	few	TRBJ2-3	-	TGCGCCAGCAGTCAAAGGGATACGCAGTATTTT	CASSQRDTQYF
TRBV11-2	-	TRBJ1-6	TRBD1	TGTGCCAGCAGCTTAGCTAACCGGGACAGGTATTCACCCCTCCACTTT	CASSLANRDRYSPLHF
TRBV24-1	-	TRBJ2-3	-	TGTGCCACCAGTGATTTTAGCACAGATACGCAGTATTTT	CATSDFSTDTQYF
TRBV19	-	TRBJ1-5	-	TGTGCCAGTAACCGTCGGGGGAATCAGCCCCAGCATTTT	CASNRRGNQPQHF
TRBV5-1	few	TRBJ2-7	TRBD2	TGCGCCAGCAGCTGGATGACTAGCGGGGGCTACGAGCAGTACTTC	CASSWMTSGGYEQYF
TRBV30	few	TRBJ1-5	-	TGTGCCTGGGGGACGGATAGCAATCAGCCCCAGCATTTT	CAWGTDSNQPQHF
TRBV12-3/TRBV12-4	few	TRBJ2-7	-	TGTGCCAGCAGTTTAACGGGACCTGGGGGGGAGCAGTACTTC	CASSLTGPGGEQYF
TRBV4-3	-	TRBJ2-6	TRBD2	TGCGCCAGCAGTCAGCAGCGGGGGGCCGGGGCCAACGTCCTGACTTTC	CASSQQRGAGANVLTF
TRBV20-1	-	TRBJ2-3	-	TGCAGTGCTAGACACATTCCAGAAGATACGCAGTATTTT	CSARHIPEDTQYF
TRBV29-1	-	TRBJ2-2	TRBD1	TGCAGCGTGTCAGGGGGAACCGGGGAGCTGTTTTTT	CSVSGGTGELFF
TRBV6-1	-	TRBJ2-7	-	TGTGCCAGCCATTACGAGCAGTACTTC	CASHYEQYF
TRBV5-1	few	TRBJ2-7	-	TGCGCCAGCAGCTTGTTTCCAGTTGTAACCTACGAGCAGTACTTC	CASSLFPVVTYEQYF
TRBV12-3/TRBV12-4	few	TRBJ2-7	-	TGTGCCAGCAGTCAGGCCGGGACATGGCTGGACGAGCAGTACTTC	CASSQAGTWLDEQYF